The 30 T cell receptor beta chains given below trace back to one sample, sequenced in a study of cytomegalovirus exposure and HLA in healthy donors. Primers for the PCR totalled 60 Vbeta and 13 Jbeta. Produced via immunoSEQ multiplex PCR; TCRdb's table is partial and in-frame only. Among some 150,000 clones listed, roughly 70% were seen once. The sequenced sample consisted of PBMCs. The source of these receptors is a man aged 25-40 years in good health and CMV-seronegative.

J is TRBJ2-7 and V is TRBV18; 10 positions match TRBD1. V shed 1 base and J 4 bases; nucleotides not matched to a gene: 4. The CDR3 contains 15 residues. The germline gives CDR1 KGHSH, CDR2 LQKENI. The CDR3 protein is CASSPRQGARYEQYF. DNA of the CDR3: TGTGCCAGCTCACCACGACAGGGGGCTCGATACGAGCAGTACTTC.

This clone has more than one count but fewer than ten. The genes are TRBV30 and TRBJ2-1, with TRBD2 matching over 10 bases. In germline, CDR1 is GTSNPN, CDR2 SVGIG (reference sequence). The V segment lost 4 bases and the J segment 7 bases; nucleotides outside the gene matches: 4. The CDR3 runs 13 residues. The CDR3 sequence: CAWIPGLANEQFF. The CDR3 bases are TGTGCCTGGATTCCGGGACTAGCGAATGAGCAGTTCTTC.

V and J are TRBV10-3 and TRBJ1-2; possibly TRBD1 for D (6 bases). There are 11 residues in the CDR3. Per the germline V gene, CDR1 is ENHRY and CDR2 is SYGVKD. V gave up 3 bases and J gave up 7 bases, with 6 bases separating them. CDR3 nucleotide sequence: TGTGCCATCAGTGAAGGGGGTGGCTACACCTTC. Its translation: CAISEGGGYTF.

V gene TRBV6-6 combines with J gene TRBJ2-1; D is unresolved. Per germline, CDR1 MNHNY and CDR2 SVGAGI (reference sequence). The CDR3 length is 14 residues. Trimming took 3 bases from V and 6 from J, leaving 12 bases between them. The CDR3 is CASSYSLTGNEQFF. The CDR3 DNA reads as TGTGCCAGCAGTTATTCCCTCACCGGCAATGAGCAGTTCTTC.

The table lists this clone with a few counts. The chain uses TRBV29-1 and TRBJ2-3; D is unresolved. V gave up 3 bases and J gave up 3 bases, with 10 bases separating them. The CDR3 covers 13 residues. Germline V gene sequence: CDR1 SQVTM, CDR2 ANQGSEA. The CDR3 coding sequence is TGCAGCGTTGACTCCCCAGTGACAGATACGCAGTATTTT. Encoded protein: CSVDSPVTDTQYF.

Concerning this clone itself: The identical CDR3 is also encoded by other nucleotide sequences in the sample. The chain carries TRBV18 and TRBJ1-1; D possibly corresponds to TRBD1 (6 bases). Trimming left V 3 bases short and J 1 base short, with 9 bases between. Per germline, CDR1 KGHSH and CDR2 LQKENI. The CDR3 has 14 amino acids. The CDR3 nucleotides are TGTGCCAGCTCACCTTCGACAGGGAACACTGAAGCTTTCTTT. Translating gives CASSPSTGNTEAFF. Based on the CDR3 plus reference TRBV18 and TRBJ1-1, the full variable domain is NAGVMQNPRHLVRRRGQEARLRCSPMKGHSHVYWYRQLPEEGLKFMVYLQKENIIDESGMPKERFSAEFPKEGPSILRIQQVVRGDSAAYFCASSPSTGNTEAFFGQGTRLTVV.

The chain is built from TRBV6-6 and TRBJ1-4; D remains ambiguous. Trimming cost V 7 bases and J 0 bases, with 3 bases left between them. The CDR3 is 12 residues long. Germline CDR1 reads MNHNY; CDR2 reads SVGAGI (reference sequence). This chain's CDR3 is CASTATNEKLFF. CDR3 sequence (DNA): TGTGCCAGCACCGCAACTAATGAAAAACTGTTTTTT.

With regard to this clone: This sample also contains other DNA sequences that code for the same CDR3. The chain carries TRBV18 and TRBJ2-5, with 8 bases identical to TRBD1. CDR3 length equals 14 residues. V shed 3 bases, J shed 5 bases, and the junction held 5 bases outside the gene matches. Germline V gene lookup returns CDR1 KGHSH and CDR2 LQKENI. In nucleotides, the CDR3 is TGTGCCAGCTCACCCGGACAGGGCCGGGAGACCCAGTACTTC. Protein: CASSPGQGRETQYF. The full variable domain, in which reference TRBV18 and TRBJ2-5 provide the parts outside the CDR3, is NAGVMQNPRHLVRRRGQEARLRCSPMKGHSHVYWYRQLPEEGLKFMVYLQKENIIDESGMPKERFSAEFPKEGPSILRIQQVVRGDSAAYFCASSPGQGRETQYFGPGTRLLVL.

This chain connects TRBV2 to TRBJ2-6, with TRBD2 matching over 9 bases. J gave up 4 bases and V 4 bases, and 8 bases lay outside the gene matches. CDR1 SNHLY and CDR2 FYNNEI come from the germline V gene. The CDR3 consists of 17 residues. CDR3 amino acids: CASSVSGGTLGANVLTF. The CDR3 DNA sequence: TGTGCCAGCAGTGTAAGCGGGGGGACTCTGGGGGCCAACGTCCTGACTTTC.

The chain joins TRBV28 to TRBJ1-1; a weak D match, TRBD1 (5 bases). Trimming cost V 6 bases and J 0 bases, with 11 bases left between them. The CDR3 extends over 14 amino acids. The germline gives CDR1 MDHEN, CDR2 SYDVKM. CDR3 sequence reads: CASSLRALNTEAFF. The CDR3 bases are TGTGCCAGCAGCCTCAGGGCCCTGAACACTGAAGCTTTCTTT. Variable domain in full (rest from reference TRBV28 and TRBJ1-1): DVKVTQSSRYLVKRTGEKVFLECVQDMDHENMFWYRQDPGLGLRLIYFSYDVKMKEKGDIPEGYSVSREKKERFSLILESASTNQTSMYLCASSLRALNTEAFFGQGTRLTVV.

The rearrangement uses TRBV7-9 and TRBJ2-3; D perhaps matches TRBD1 (6 bases). Per germline, CDR1 SEHNR and CDR2 FQNEAQ (reference sequence). Trimming shortened V by 5 bases and J by 8 bases, and 23 bases separated the two germline ends. The CDR3 length is 16 residues. The CDR3 DNA is TGTGCCAGCAGCCCTACAGGGAATGTGCAAGGGGGTACGCAGTATTTT. Its translation: CASSPTGNVQGGTQYF.

The chain has TRBV5-1 and TRBJ2-3, with TRBD1 matching over 7 bases. CDR1 and CDR2 (germline): SGHRS, YFSETQ. The CDR3 is made up of 15 amino acids. V lost 3 bases to trimming and J lost 4 bases; unmatched junction nucleotides: 8. The CDR3 coding sequence is TGCGCCAGCAGCTCCTCGACAGGGTTCGCAGATACGCAGTATTTT. As protein: CASSSSTGFADTQYF.

J is TRBJ1-5 and V is TRBV27; D ambiguous. The length of the CDR3 is 13 residues. Germline V gene sequence: CDR1 MNHEY, CDR2 SMNVEV (reference sequence). With 8 bases removed from V and 5 bases from J, the gap between germline ends came to 13 bases. CDR3 sequence reads: CASSLSGDQPQHF. CDR3 DNA sequence: TGTGCCAGCTCCCTCAGCGGGGATCAGCCCCAGCATTTT.

The chain has TRBV5-1 and TRBJ2-6, with 7 bases aligning to TRBD1. The CDR3 consists of 14 residues. The ends lost 4 bases at V and 4 bases at J; junction bases unmatched: 2. Germline V lookup: CDR1 SGHRS, CDR2 YFSETQ. The CDR3 DNA reads as TGCGCCAGCAGCGACAGGGCAGGGGCCAACGTCCTGACTTTC. It translates to CASSDRAGANVLTF.

This chain links TRBV5-1 with TRBJ2-5; perhaps TRBD1 as D (7 bases). CDR1 is SGHRS, CDR2 YFSETQ, per germline. The length of the CDR3 is 15 residues. With 4 bases removed from V and 11 bases from J, the gap between germline ends came to 24 bases. CDR3 protein: CASSERQGSRREQYF. CDR3 nucleotides: TGCGCCAGCAGCGAACGACAGGGTTCGAGGAGGGAGCAGTACTTC.

V and J are TRBV6-6 and TRBJ2-5; 7 nucleotides align to TRBD1. The CDR3 has 14 residues. Germline V gene lookup returns CDR1 MNHNY and CDR2 SVGAGI (reference sequence). J lost 2 bases, V lost 6 bases, and 6 bases had no gene match. The CDR3 reads CASRNNRGQETQYF. The CDR3 coding sequence is TGTGCCAGCAGGAACAACAGGGGACAAGAGACCCAGTACTTC.

This clone was detected only a few times. The chain carries TRBV18 and TRBJ1-1, with D perhaps matching TRBD1 (6 bases). The CDR3 is made up of 20 amino acids. V was trimmed by 3 bases and J by 1 base, leaving 27 bases between them. Per the germline V gene, CDR1 is KGHSH and CDR2 is LQKENI. The CDR3 is CASSPLQLRDTVGPNTEAFF. DNA for the CDR3: TGTGCCAGCTCACCCTTACAACTCCGGGACACCGTGGGGCCGAACACTGAAGCTTTCTTT.

The chain links TRBV5-1 to TRBJ2-5, with a weak D call TRBD1 (5 bases). Trimming took 3 bases from V and 1 from J, leaving 13 bases between them. CDR3 length: 15 residues. Germline V lookup: CDR1 SGHRS, CDR2 YFSETQ. CDR3 nucleotide sequence: TGCGCCAGCAGCTCGCAGGGCGGCCCCCAAGAGACCCAGTACTTC. Amino acid sequence: CASSSQGGPQETQYF.

On this clone itself: The junction does not match germline at one end; this may be a read error. V gene TRBV11-3 combines with J gene TRBJ2-1; no clear D. Germline lookup yields CDR1 SGHNT and CDR2 YENEEA. There are 13 residues in the CDR3. As DNA, the CDR3 is TGTGCCAGCAGCATAGACCCATACAATGAGCAGTTCTTC. Protein sequence: CASSIDPYNEQFF.

The CDR3 bases are TGTGCCATCAGTGACCCCTCGGGTACAGCGGGAGGCACAGATACGCAGTATTTT. It is translated as CAISDPSGTAGGTDTQYF. This chain links TRBV10-3 with TRBJ2-3; TRBD2 matches at 8 bases. This CDR3 comprises 18 residues. Germline V gene lookup returns CDR1 ENHRY and CDR2 SYGVKD. V gave up 3 bases and J gave up 1 base; unmatched junction bases: 12.

V and J are TRBV5-3 and TRBJ1-2; no definite D call. Being an ORF, TRBV5-3 has a function that is uncertain. The CDR3 totals 12 residues. CDR3 DNA: TGTTCACAATACCAGGAAAACTATGGCTACACCTTC. Its translation: CSQYQENYGYTF.

The chain carries TRBV7-2 and TRBJ2-7, with TRBD2 as a possible D gene (5 bases). The CDR3 has 16 residues. V lost 1 base, J lost 1 base, and 14 bases lay in between. CDR1 and CDR2 from the germline V gene are SGHTA and FQGNSA. CDR3: CASSLGSSRSSYEQYF. The CDR3 DNA sequence: TGTGCCAGCAGCTTAGGGTCTAGCCGTTCATCCTACGAGCAGTACTTC.

This clone showed up just a few times. V is TRBV5-1 and J is TRBJ2-7; 8 nucleotides align to TRBD2. CDR3 length equals 15 residues. Trimming removed 0 bases from V and 6 bases from J; junction bases left unmatched: 8. Germline V gives CDR1 SGHRS, CDR2 YFSETQ. CDR3 residues: CASSLVGSGEGEQYF. The CDR3 DNA reads as TGCGCCAGCAGCTTGGTCGGTAGCGGGGAAGGCGAGCAGTACTTC.

The chain carries TRBV11-2 and TRBJ1-3, with 7 bases fitting TRBD1. Germline V gene data show CDR1 as SGHAT and CDR2 as FQNNGV. The CDR3 is 14 residues long. Trimming removed 5 bases from V and 4 bases from J; junction bases left unmatched: 5. The CDR3 region is CASSPDRAGNTIYF. As DNA, the CDR3 is TGTGCCAGCAGCCCCGACAGGGCCGGAAACACCATATATTTT. The full variable domain, its missing parts supplied by reference TRBV11-2 and TRBJ1-3, is EAGVAQSPRYKIIEKRQSVAFWCNPISGHATLYWYQQILGQGPKLLIQFQNNGVVDDSQLPKDRFSAERLKGVDSTLKIQPAKLEDSAVYLCASSPDRAGNTIYFGEGSWLTVV.

CDR3 nucleotide sequence: TGTGCCAGCAGTTTAGATTCGGGCACTGAAGCTTTCTTT. Protein product: CASSLDSGTEAFF. The chain has TRBV27 and TRBJ1-1; no clear D gene. The CDR3 has 13 residues. The V and J ends lost 2 bases and 4 bases respectively, with 8 bases between them. CDR1 and CDR2 from the germline V gene are MNHEY and SMNVEV (reference sequence).

This sequence joins TRBV6-5 and TRBJ1-1, with D tentatively TRBD1 (6 bases). Trimming pared 2 bases from V and 0 bases from J, leaving 7 bases between. The CDR3 runs to 14 residues. In germline, CDR1 is MNHEY, CDR2 SVGAGI. The CDR3 protein is CASSYGGLNTEAFF. CDR3 in DNA: TGTGCCAGCAGTTACGGGGGCTTGAACACTGAAGCTTTCTTT.

V gene TRBV28 combines with J gene TRBJ2-3; 10 bases match TRBD1. CDR3 length: 15 residues. V gave up 7 bases and J gave up 5 bases; unmatched junction bases: 9. The germline V gene has CDR1 MDHEN and CDR2 SYDVKM. CDR3 DNA sequence: TGTGCCAGCATTATGGGGACAGGGGCCCAAGATACGCAGTATTTT. It encodes CASIMGTGAQDTQYF.

This chain connects TRBV29-1 to TRBJ1-2, with 7 bases identical to TRBD1. The CDR3 is 15 amino acids. After removal of 4 bases from V and 2 bases from J, the junction contained 10 bases not matched to a gene. Germline V gives CDR1 SQVTM, CDR2 ANQGSEA. Here the CDR3 DNA reads TGCAGCGTTGCGGTACCCGGACAGGTCAACTATGGCTACACCTTC. Translating it yields CSVAVPGQVNYGYTF.

The chain has TRBV4-1 and TRBJ1-1; no firm D call. The CDR3 runs 14 residues. The V and J ends lost 4 bases and 3 bases respectively, with 12 bases between them. Per the germline V gene, CDR1 is MGHRA and CDR2 is YSYEKL. The CDR3 region is CASSRGYLDTEAFF. The CDR3 nucleotides read TGCGCCAGCAGCCGAGGGTATCTGGACACTGAAGCTTTCTTT.

This clone turned up a few times. The chain employs TRBV19 and TRBJ1-1; 10 bases agree with TRBD1. CDR1 LNHDA and CDR2 SQIVND come from the germline V gene (reference sequence). This CDR3 spans 16 amino acids. J was trimmed by 5 bases and V by 6 bases; bases with no gene match: 12. The CDR3 DNA follows: TGTGCCAGTAGCGTACTAGGGACAGGGGTTATGACTGAAGCTTTCTTT. This sequence encodes CASSVLGTGVMTEAFF.